This T cell receptor beta chain was sequenced for a study of OX40 agonist ivuxolimab in advanced cancers. Study-level findings and limits: CD8+ T cells showed, on average, more clonal expansion than CD4+ cells. Antigen targets of the expanded peripheral T cells went undetermined.

Blood sampling took place at baseline, cycle 4 day 1, and cycle 7 day 1. Comments on this clone: As yet, its antigen is unknown. At the DNA level, this CDR3 is encoded by other sequences in the same sample as well.

Clones were sequenced by immunoSEQ multiplex PCR, and TCRdb holds only the in-frame ones, with some missing. The data hold around 56,000 clones, with around 86% observed a single time. This specimen consisted of CD4+ or CD8+ T cells sorted from blood, obtained in a trial of the OX40 agonist ivuxolimab. The clonotype comes from an adult with an advanced solid tumor such as melanoma, head and neck, liver or kidney cancer.

CDR3 in DNA: TGCGCCAGCAGCCAAGACGGCAGCACAGATACGCAGTATTTT. It yields the protein CASSQDGSTDTQYF. The rearrangement links TRBV4-3 to TRBJ2-3; no clear D gene. The germline V gene has CDR1 LGHNA and CDR2 YSLEER. The CDR3 has 14 amino acids. V was trimmed by 0 bases and J by 0 bases, leaving 4 bases between them.